The next 32 T cell receptor beta chains were all read from a single sample in a study of blood T cells in healthy people across ages. PCR was performed a second time for 7 to 11 cycles using a sample-barcoded 5' primer and a J-beta primer mix. TCRdb re-called the 5' RACE reads through MiXCR, storing one row per CDR3 protein. The sample consists of roughly 860,000 distinct CDR3 sequences, 55% to 65% of them appearing once. The sample taken for sequencing was blood. These receptor sequences come from a man under 40 in good health.

This chain uses TRBV5-1 with TRBJ2-7; possibly TRBD1 or TRBD2 for D (5 bases each). V lost 0 bases, J lost 4 bases, and 14 bases lay in between. Germline CDR1 reads SGHRS; CDR2 reads YFSETQ. This CDR3 is built from 15 residues. CDR3 nucleotide sequence: TGCGCCAGCAGCTTGGTTGGGGGTGCGGAATACGAGCAGTACTTC. Residues: CASSLVGGAEYEQYF.

This clonotype turned up a few times. The chain recombines TRBV28 with TRBJ2-5, with unresolved D. The DNA end is more similar to TRBJ2-7, so the J call may be wrong. This CDR3 has 16 residues. Germline CDR1 and CDR2: MDHEN and SYDVKM. CDR3 nucleotides: TGTGCCAGCAGTTTACTTTCTGTATCGGGTACCTACGAGCAGTACTTC. This codes for CASSLLSVSGTYEQYF.

The chain couples TRBV10-3 to TRBJ1-2; possible D gene TRBD1, 5 bases. Looked up from germline, CDR1 is ENHRY and CDR2 is SYGVKD. The V end lost 2 bases, the J end lost 6 bases, and 13 bases lay between the germline ends. The CDR3 has 14 residues. The DNA for the CDR3 is TGTGCCATCAGTGAGCGGCAGGGAACGCATGGCTACACCTTC. Translation gives CAISERQGTHGYTF.

The chain joins TRBV20-1 to TRBJ2-7; TRBD1 matches at 7 bases. V lost 3 bases, J lost 5 bases, and 10 bases stayed unmatched. The V gene's germline CDR1 is DFQATT and CDR2 SNEGSKA (reference sequence). This CDR3 contains 14 residues. The CDR3 sequence: CSASNPGGTNEQYF. For the CDR3, the DNA is TGCAGTGCTAGTAATCCAGGGGGAACAAACGAGCAGTACTTC.

About this clonotype itself: The junction differs from germline at one of its ends, possibly a read error. This rearrangement joins TRBV4-3 to TRBJ2-5; 12 nucleotides line up with TRBD1. The J call is in doubt because the DNA end fits TRBJ2-7 better. CDR1 is LGHNA, CDR2 YSLEER, per germline. The CDR3 covers 17 residues. The CDR3 reads CANSQALPGTGGNEQYF. For the CDR3, the DNA is TGCGCCAACAGCCAAGCCTTACCCGGGACAGGGGGCAACGAGCAGTACTTC.

The chain uses TRBV27 and TRBJ2-7, with TRBD2 matching 7 bases. This CDR3 is built from 15 residues. J was trimmed by 4 bases and V by 5 bases; bases with no gene match: 11. CDR1 is MNHEY, CDR2 SMNVEV, per germline (reference sequence). The CDR3 sequence is CASSERGVVGYEQYF. The CDR3 DNA is TGTGCCAGCAGTGAACGGGGGGTCGTAGGTTACGAGCAGTACTTC.

This rearrangement joins TRBV5-1 to TRBJ1-2; a possible D gene is TRBD1 (6 bases). This CDR3 is built from 13 residues. The germline V and J ends were trimmed by 4 bases and 7 bases, with 14 bases remaining between them. The germline V gene encodes CDR1 SGHRS and CDR2 YFSETQ. CDR3 DNA: TGCGCCAGCAGCCCCTCGGGGGCGGGTGGCTACACCTTC. Translation gives CASSPSGAGGYTF.

The J gene is TRBJ2-3, the V gene TRBV6-6; 7 bases agree with TRBD1. The CDR3 is 15 residues long. The junction had 7 bases not matched to a gene; V was cut back by 7 bases and J by 0 bases. Germline CDR1 and CDR2: MNHNY and SVGAGI (reference sequence). CDR3 DNA: TGTGCCAGCACCCGTACGGGACAGAGCACAGATACGCAGTATTTT. Protein sequence: CASTRTGQSTDTQYF.

Only a few counts were recorded for this clonotype. CDR3 nucleotides: TGCAGTGCGACACGGGGGGGGTACGAGCAGTACTTC. Amino acid sequence: CSATRGGYEQYF. The V gene is TRBV20-1, the J gene TRBJ2-7; 8 bases match TRBD2. Germline assignment: CDR1 DFQATT and CDR2 SNEGSKA (reference sequence). V lost 6 bases to trimming and J lost 4 bases; unmatched junction nucleotides: 5. The CDR3 contains 12 residues.

This sequence joins TRBV11-1 and TRBJ2-1; D might be TRBD2 (6 bases). Trimming took 2 bases from V and 13 from J, leaving 12 bases between them. The CDR3 extends over 12 amino acids. Looked up from germline, CDR1 is SGHAT and CDR2 is FQDESV (reference sequence). CDR3 DNA: TGTGCCAGCAGCTTATTGGGGACTTCTCAGTTCTTC. It is translated as CASSLLGTSQFF.

J is TRBJ2-5 and V is TRBV5-1; tentatively, D is TRBD2 (5 bases). Germline V gene sequence: CDR1 SGHRS, CDR2 YFSETQ. The CDR3 is 15 amino acids. Trimming removed 0 bases from V and 2 bases from J, with 11 bases in between. In nucleotides, the CDR3 is TGCGCCAGCAGCTTGGGTCTCGGGGAGCAAGAGACCCAGTACTTC. Translated, it gives CASSLGLGEQETQYF.

Only a few counts were recorded for this clonotype. V usage is TRBV6-5 and J usage is TRBJ2-7; D is unclear. The germline V gene has CDR1 MNHEY and CDR2 SVGAGI. The germline V and J ends were trimmed by 1 base and 2 bases, with 9 bases remaining between them. There are 14 residues in the CDR3. The CDR3 sequence: CASSYFNSPYEQYF. Here the CDR3 DNA reads TGTGCCAGCAGTTACTTTAACTCCCCCTACGAGCAGTACTTC.

The sample holds a few counts of this clonotype. The chain employs TRBV7-2 and TRBJ2-5; TRBD2 agrees at 8 bases. V shed 5 bases, J shed 0 bases, and the junction held 8 bases outside the gene matches. CDR1 is SGHTA and CDR2 is FQGNSA in the germline V gene. The CDR3 is made up of 16 amino acids. The CDR3 region is CASSPAERGYQETQYF. In nucleotides, the CDR3 is TGTGCCAGCAGCCCCGCGGAGCGGGGGTACCAAGAGACCCAGTACTTC.

This clonotype was recorded only once. J is TRBJ1-1 and V is TRBV9; possibly TRBD1 for D (5 bases). The CDR3 consists of 14 residues. Trimming removed 4 bases from V and 4 bases from J, with 14 bases in between. CDR1 SGDLS and CDR2 YYNGEE come from the germline V gene. This chain's CDR3 is CASSIRDRPTEAFF. For the CDR3, the DNA is TGTGCCAGCAGCATAAGGGACCGTCCCACTGAAGCTTTCTTT.

This clonotype has more than one count but fewer than ten. This chain uses TRBV11-2 with TRBJ1-5, with D perhaps matching TRBD1 (5 bases). Trimming removed 2 bases at V and 0 bases at J, with 11 bases between. CDR1 and CDR2 from the germline V gene are SGHAT and FQNNGV. The CDR3 loop spans 16 amino acids. The CDR3, as DNA: TGTGCCAGCAGCTTACGTGCGGACAATAGCAATCAGCCCCAGCATTTT. It specifies CASSLRADNSNQPQHF.

This clonotype was counted a few times. The V and J genes are TRBV3-1 and TRBJ2-1; 13 nucleotides agree with TRBD2. J gave up 8 bases and V 1 base, and 2 bases lay outside the gene matches. This CDR3 comprises 15 residues. From germline, CDR1 is LGHDT and CDR2 YNNKEL (reference sequence). Here the CDR3 DNA reads TGTGCCAGCAGCCAAGGACTAGCGGGGGGCGATGAGCAGTTCTTC. Amino acid sequence: CASSQGLAGGDEQFF.

This sequence joins TRBV9 and TRBJ2-2; 10 bases match TRBD2. Trimming at V came to 0 bases and at J to 0 bases, leaving 5 bases not matched to a gene. Germline values: CDR1 SGDLS, CDR2 YYNGEE. The length of the CDR3 is 18 residues. The CDR3 region is CASSVGLAGDTNTGELFF. CDR3 coding DNA: TGTGCCAGCAGCGTAGGCCTAGCGGGGGACACGAACACCGGGGAGCTGTTTTTT.

This chain links TRBV7-2 with TRBJ2-1; D remains unclear. The CDR3 is made up of 14 amino acids. The ends were cut back, 1 base at V and 4 bases at J, with 8 bases in the middle. Germline V lookup: CDR1 SGHTA, CDR2 FQGNSA. The CDR3 DNA follows: TGTGCCAGCAGCTTAGAACAGAGTTACAATGAGCAGTTCTTC. Residues: CASSLEQSYNEQFF.

This clonotype was observed a single time. The V and J genes are TRBV7-2 and TRBJ2-5; 9 nucleotides align to TRBD1. The end of the DNA is better explained by TRBJ2-1, so the J call may be wrong. The CDR3 is 17 residues long. The V gene's germline CDR1 is SGHTA and CDR2 FQGNSA. The CDR3 here is CASSLGAPTGGQETQFF. As DNA, the CDR3 is TGTGCCAGCAGCTTAGGGGCCCCGACAGGGGGGCAAGAGACCCAGTTCTTC.

The V gene is TRBV7-8, the J gene TRBJ2-4; D may correspond to TRBD1 or TRBD2 (5 bases each). The J call may not be correct, given that the DNA end is closer to TRBJ2-7. Looked up from germline, CDR1 is SGHVS and CDR2 is FQNEAQ. CDR3 length: 14 residues. CDR3: CASSLREGTYEQYF. The CDR3 DNA reads TGTGCCAGCAGCCTCCGTGAGGGGACCTACGAGCAGTACTTC.

This chain connects TRBV7-2 to TRBJ1-1; 8 bases are shared with TRBD1. The CDR3 is 16 residues long. The V gene end was trimmed by 0 bases and the J gene end by 9 bases; junction bases not matched to a gene: 12. The germline CDR1 and CDR2 sequences are SGHTA and FQGNSA. The CDR3 DNA reads as TGTGCCAGCAGCTTAGCTACAGGGGGGGGTCTAGCTAAAGCTTTCTTT. Protein sequence: CASSLATGGGLAKAFF.

The gene calls are TRBV27 and TRBJ2-7; D ambiguous. Trimming removed 2 bases at V and 3 bases at J, with 14 bases between. Germline V lookup: CDR1 MNHEY, CDR2 SMNVEV (reference sequence). The CDR3 runs 15 residues. CDR3: CASSLQVTADYEQYF. For the CDR3, the DNA is TGTGCCAGCAGTTTACAGGTAACGGCGGACTACGAGCAGTACTTC.

V gene TRBV7-2 combines with J gene TRBJ1-2; 12 bases match TRBD1. Trimming at V came to 1 base and at J to 2 bases, leaving 2 bases not matched to a gene. Germline V CDR1 and CDR2: SGHTA, FQGNSA. CDR3 length equals 16 residues. CDR3 nucleotide sequence: TGTGCCAGCAGCTTAGGGGGACAGGGGGCGAACTATGGCTACACCTTC. Translated, it gives CASSLGGQGANYGYTF.

This clonotype has only one observation. V is TRBV6-2 or TRBV6-3 and J is TRBJ1-5; 8 nucleotides line up with TRBD1. The CDR3 has 14 residues. Per germline, CDR1 MNHEY and CDR2 SVGEGT. Trimming removed 6 bases from V and 5 bases from J; junction bases left unmatched: 6. The CDR3 sequence: CASRRTGSHQPQHF. The CDR3 DNA is TGTGCCAGCAGGAGGACAGGGAGTCATCAGCCCCAGCATTTT.

Here the CDR3 reads CSARDGTGVYEQYF. The CDR3 bases are TGCAGTGCCCGAGACGGGACAGGAGTCTACGAGCAGTACTTC. The chain joins TRBV20-1 to TRBJ2-7, with 8 bases fitting TRBD1. With 6 bases clipped from V and 3 bases from J, the junction kept 10 bases outside the gene matches. CDR1 and CDR2 (germline): DFQATT, SNEGSKA (reference sequence). The CDR3 is made up of 14 amino acids.

Worth noting for this clonotype: One end of the junction is discordant with germline, which a read error may explain. The chain joins TRBV29-1 to TRBJ2-2, with a tentative D call TRBD2 (7 bases). The CDR3 runs 13 residues. The germline V gene encodes CDR1 SQVTM and CDR2 ANQGSEA. CDR3 in amino acids: CSVEGGDTGELFF. The CDR3 DNA reads as TGCAGCGTCGAAGGGGGGGACACCGGGGAGCTGTTTTTT.

The gene calls are TRBV6-1 and TRBJ2-7, with D hard to call. TRBJ2-5 explains the end of the DNA better; the J call may be wrong. The germline CDR1 and CDR2 sequences are MNHNS and SASEGT. This CDR3 has 12 amino acids. The CDR3, as DNA: TGTGCCAGTCCGGACGGTGGGGAGACCCAGTACTTC. Translation gives CASPDGGETQYF.

This clonotype was observed once. The J gene is TRBJ2-5, the V gene TRBV4-2; TRBD1 or TRBD2 may be the D gene (5 bases each). Germline V gene sequence: CDR1 LGHNA, CDR2 YNFKEQ. This CDR3 spans 18 amino acids. Between the trimmed V and J ends, which lost 2 bases and 1 base, there was a span of 20 bases. The CDR3 loop reads CASSQPLLGTDLQETQYF. The CDR3 nucleotides read TGTGCCAGCAGCCAACCGCTTCTAGGGACCGACCTCCAAGAGACCCAGTACTTC.

As concerns this clonotype: A read error may be the cause here, since a much bigger clone is one base away. This chain uses TRBV29-1 with TRBJ2-7; tentatively, D is TRBD2 (5 bases). CDR1 and CDR2 (germline): SQVTM, ANQGSEA. The CDR3 has 14 amino acids. In DNA form, the CDR3 reads TGCAACGTTGAAACTGGTCGGGGTACCAGCGAGCAGTACTTC. Translated, it gives CNVETGRGTSEQYF.

The chain couples TRBV18 to TRBJ2-5; D unresolved. CDR3 length equals 14 residues. Germline V gene sequence: CDR1 KGHSH, CDR2 LQKENI. With 1 base removed from V and 3 bases from J, the gap between germline ends came to 9 bases. In DNA form, the CDR3 reads TGTGCCAGCTCACCACAGGCATCTGAAGAGACCCAGTACTTC. It specifies CASSPQASEETQYF.

The chain combines TRBV5-8 with TRBJ2-3; D possibly corresponds to TRBD2 (5 bases). The CDR3 contains 14 residues. V was clipped by 1 base and J by 4 bases, with 10 bases between them. Germline CDR1 and CDR2: SGHTS and YDEGEE. CDR3 DNA sequence: TGTGCCAGCAGCTTGATGGGTAGCGCAGATACGCAGTATTTT. As protein: CASSLMGSADTQYF.

This clonotype was found a few times. The V call is TRBV27, the J call TRBJ1-4, with D possibly TRBD1 on 6 matching bases. This CDR3 is 14 amino acids long. From germline, CDR1 is MNHEY and CDR2 SMNVEV (reference sequence). V was shortened by 4 bases and J by 5 bases, with 11 bases between the two germline ends. The CDR3 DNA reads TGTGCCAGCAGTTGGGGCAGGGGAAATGAAAAACTGTTTTTT. Its translation: CASSWGRGNEKLFF.